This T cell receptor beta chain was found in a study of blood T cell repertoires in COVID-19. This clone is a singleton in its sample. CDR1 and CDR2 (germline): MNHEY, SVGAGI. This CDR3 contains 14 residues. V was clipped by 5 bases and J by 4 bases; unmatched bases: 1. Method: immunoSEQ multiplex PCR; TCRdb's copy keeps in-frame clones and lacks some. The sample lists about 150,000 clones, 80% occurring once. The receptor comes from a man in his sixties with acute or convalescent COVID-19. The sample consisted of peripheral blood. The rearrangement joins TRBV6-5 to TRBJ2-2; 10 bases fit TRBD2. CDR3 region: CASSTSGITGELFF. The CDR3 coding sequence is TGTGCCAGCAGTACTAGCGGGATCACCGGGGAGCTGTTTTTT.